Listed here is a single TCR beta chain. This sample is part of a study of shared clonotypes between healthy human individuals. CD45RO negativity and positive selection for CCR7 defined naive CD8 cells, a population that excluded terminally differentiated effector memory CD45RA+ cells. Measured with immunoSEQ multiplex PCR; TCRdb has only the in-frame clones, and not every one. The sample has around 1,900,000 clones, just over 90% seen once; the top ten hold approximately 1.6%. Trimming left V 5 bases short and J 11 bases short, with 15 bases between. Germline CDR1 and CDR2: MNHEY and SVGAGI. CDR3 length: 13 amino acids.

The sequencing input was naive CD8+ T cells from PBMCs. The receptor was isolated from a man between 18 and 29 years old in good health. Some clones in this sample may be carry-over from other donors' samples. J is TRBJ1-4 and V is TRBV6-5; maybe TRBD1 (5 bases). The DNA of the CDR3 is TGTGCCAGCAGTGTATACTGGGACGGGAAACTGTTTTTT. This sequence encodes CASSVYWDGKLFF.